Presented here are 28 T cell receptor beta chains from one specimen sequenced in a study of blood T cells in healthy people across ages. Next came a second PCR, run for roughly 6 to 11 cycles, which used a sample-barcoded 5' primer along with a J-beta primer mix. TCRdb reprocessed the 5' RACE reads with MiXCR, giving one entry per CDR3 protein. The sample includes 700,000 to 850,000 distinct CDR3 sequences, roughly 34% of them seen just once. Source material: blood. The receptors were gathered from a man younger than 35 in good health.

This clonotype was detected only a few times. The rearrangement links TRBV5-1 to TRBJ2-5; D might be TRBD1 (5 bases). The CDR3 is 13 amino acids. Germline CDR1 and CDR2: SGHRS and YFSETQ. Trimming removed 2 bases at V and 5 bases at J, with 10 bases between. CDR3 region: CASSFGQFETQYF. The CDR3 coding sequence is TGCGCCAGCAGCTTCGGACAATTCGAGACCCAGTACTTC. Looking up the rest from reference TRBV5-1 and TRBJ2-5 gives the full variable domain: KAGVTQTPRYLIKTRGQQVTLSCSPISGHRSVSWYQQTPGQGLQFLFEYFSETQRNKGNFPGRFSGRQFSNSRSEMNVSTLELGDSALYLCASSFGQFETQYFGPGTRLLVL.

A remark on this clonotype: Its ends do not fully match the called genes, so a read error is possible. CDR3 sequence reads: CANSKGAESNEQFF. In DNA, the CDR3 is TGTGCCAACAGCAAAGGGGCAGAATCCAATGAGCAGTTCTTC. The genes are TRBV7-2 and TRBJ2-1, with D maybe TRBD1 (5 bases). There are 14 residues in the CDR3. The V gene's germline CDR1 is SGHTA and CDR2 FQGNSA.

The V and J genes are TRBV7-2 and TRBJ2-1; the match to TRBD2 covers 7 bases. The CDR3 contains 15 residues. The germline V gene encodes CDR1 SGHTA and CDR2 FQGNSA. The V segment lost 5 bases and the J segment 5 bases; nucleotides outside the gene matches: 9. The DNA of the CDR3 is TGTGCCAGCAGCCCAACCCCCGGGACTAACAATGAGCAGTTCTTC. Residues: CASSPTPGTNNEQFF.

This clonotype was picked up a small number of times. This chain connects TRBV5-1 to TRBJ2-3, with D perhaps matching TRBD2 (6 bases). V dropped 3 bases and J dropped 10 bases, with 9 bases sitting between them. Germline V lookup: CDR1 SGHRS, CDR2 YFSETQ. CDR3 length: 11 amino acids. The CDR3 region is CASSSGRSQYF. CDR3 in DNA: TGCGCCAGCAGCTCGGGGAGGTCGCAGTATTTT.

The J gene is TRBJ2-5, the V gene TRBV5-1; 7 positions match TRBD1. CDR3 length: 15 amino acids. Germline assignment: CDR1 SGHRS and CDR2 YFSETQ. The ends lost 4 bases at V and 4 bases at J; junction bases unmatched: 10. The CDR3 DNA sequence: TGCGCCAGCAGCAGGGACAGTCCGACCCTAGAGACCCAGTACTTC. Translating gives CASSRDSPTLETQYF. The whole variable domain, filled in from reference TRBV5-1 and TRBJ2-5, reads KAGVTQTPRYLIKTRGQQVTLSCSPISGHRSVSWYQQTPGQGLQFLFEYFSETQRNKGNFPGRFSGRQFSNSRSEMNVSTLELGDSALYLCASSRDSPTLETQYFGPGTRLLVL.

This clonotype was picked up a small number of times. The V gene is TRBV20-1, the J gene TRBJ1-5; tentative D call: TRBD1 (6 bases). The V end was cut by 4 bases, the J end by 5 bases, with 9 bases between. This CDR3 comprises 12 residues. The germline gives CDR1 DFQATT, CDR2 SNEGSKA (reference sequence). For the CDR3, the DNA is TGCAGTGCTAAGAAGGGGGATCAGCCCCAGCATTTT. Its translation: CSAKKGDQPQHF.

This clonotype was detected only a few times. The CDR3 DNA sequence: TGCGCCAGCAGCGGGGGGACCCGCTCCTACAATGAGCAGTTCTTC. Translation gives CASSGGTRSYNEQFF. The V call is TRBV5-1, the J call TRBJ2-1, with D possibly TRBD2 on 6 matching bases. V was shortened by 4 bases and J by 0 bases, with 11 bases between the two germline ends. Germline V gene sequence: CDR1 SGHRS, CDR2 YFSETQ. The CDR3 runs to 15 residues.

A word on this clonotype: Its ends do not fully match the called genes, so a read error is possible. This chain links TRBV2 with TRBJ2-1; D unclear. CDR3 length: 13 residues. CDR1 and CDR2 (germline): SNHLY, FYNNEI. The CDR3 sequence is CATSLDGDNEQFF. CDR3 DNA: TGTGCCACCAGTCTCGACGGTGACAATGAGCAGTTCTTC.

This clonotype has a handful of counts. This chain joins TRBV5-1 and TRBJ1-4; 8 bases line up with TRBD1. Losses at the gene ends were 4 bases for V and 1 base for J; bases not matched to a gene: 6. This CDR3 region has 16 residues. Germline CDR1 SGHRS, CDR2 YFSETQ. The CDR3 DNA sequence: TGCGCCAGCAGCCGGACAGGGAGGGGAACTAATGAAAAACTGTTTTTT. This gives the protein CASSRTGRGTNEKLFF.

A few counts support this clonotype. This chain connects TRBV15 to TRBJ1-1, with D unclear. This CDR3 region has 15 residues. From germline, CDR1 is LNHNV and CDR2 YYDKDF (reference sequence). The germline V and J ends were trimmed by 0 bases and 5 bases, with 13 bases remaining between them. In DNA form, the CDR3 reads TGTGCCACCAGCAGAGATATACGAACCGGGACTGAAGCTTTCTTT. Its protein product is CATSRDIRTGTEAFF.

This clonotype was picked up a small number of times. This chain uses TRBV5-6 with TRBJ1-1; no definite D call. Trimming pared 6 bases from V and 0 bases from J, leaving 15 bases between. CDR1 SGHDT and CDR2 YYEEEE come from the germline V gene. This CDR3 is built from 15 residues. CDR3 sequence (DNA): TGTGCCAGCAACGGGATAGGACCCATGAACACTGAAGCTTTCTTT. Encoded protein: CASNGIGPMNTEAFF.

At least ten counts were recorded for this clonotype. The CDR3 nucleotides read TGTGCCAGCACGCAGGGAGTCACAAGCACAGATACGCAGTATTTT. As protein: CASTQGVTSTDTQYF. This rearrangement joins TRBV12-3 or TRBV12-4 to TRBJ2-3; D might be TRBD1 or TRBD2, each matching 5 bases. Trimming pared 7 bases from V and 0 bases from J, leaving 14 bases between. The CDR3 consists of 15 residues.

The CDR3 coding sequence is TGTGCCAGCAGCCAAGAACGTCTGATCGGGGATGGCTACACCTTC. Translating it yields CASSQERLIGDGYTF. V gene TRBV4-2 combines with J gene TRBJ1-2; D remains ambiguous. V lost 0 bases to trimming and J lost 6 bases, with 14 bases between them. This CDR3 region has 15 residues. Looked up from germline, CDR1 is LGHNA and CDR2 is YNFKEQ.

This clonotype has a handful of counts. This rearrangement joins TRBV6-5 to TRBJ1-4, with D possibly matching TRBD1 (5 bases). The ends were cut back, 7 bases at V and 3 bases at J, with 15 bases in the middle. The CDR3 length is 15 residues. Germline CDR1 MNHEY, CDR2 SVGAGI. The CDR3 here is CASTAAGGPNEKLFF. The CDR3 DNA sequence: TGTGCCAGCACCGCCGCCGGGGGACCTAATGAAAAACTGTTTTTT.

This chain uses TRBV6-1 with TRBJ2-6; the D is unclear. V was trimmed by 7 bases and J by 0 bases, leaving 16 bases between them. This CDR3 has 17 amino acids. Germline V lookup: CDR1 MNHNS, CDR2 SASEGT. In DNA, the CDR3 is TGTGCCAGCACCAACCTGGACGGAAGCTCTGGGGCCAACGTCCTGACTTTC. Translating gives CASTNLDGSSGANVLTF.

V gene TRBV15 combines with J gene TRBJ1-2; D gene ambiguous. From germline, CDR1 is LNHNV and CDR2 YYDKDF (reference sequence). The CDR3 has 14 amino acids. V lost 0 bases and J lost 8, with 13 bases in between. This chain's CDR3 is CATSREGSRWGYTF. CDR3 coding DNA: TGTGCCACCAGCAGAGAGGGGTCTCGGTGGGGCTACACCTTC. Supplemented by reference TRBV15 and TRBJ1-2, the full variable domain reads DAMVIQNPRYQVTQFGKPVTLSCSQTLNHNVMYWYQQKSSQAPKLLFHYYDKDFNNEADTPDNFQSRRPNTSFCFLDIRSPGLGDTAMYLCATSREGSRWGYTFGSGTRLTVV.

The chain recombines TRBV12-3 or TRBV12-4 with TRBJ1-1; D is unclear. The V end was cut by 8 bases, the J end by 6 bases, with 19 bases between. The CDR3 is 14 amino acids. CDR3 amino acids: CASVWRVSGAEAFF. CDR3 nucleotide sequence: TGTGCCAGCGTGTGGAGGGTATCCGGCGCTGAAGCTTTCTTT.

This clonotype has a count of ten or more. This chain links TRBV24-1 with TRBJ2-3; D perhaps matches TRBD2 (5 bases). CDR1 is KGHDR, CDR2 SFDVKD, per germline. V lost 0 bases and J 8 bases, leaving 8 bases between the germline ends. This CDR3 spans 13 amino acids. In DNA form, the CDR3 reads TGTGCCACCAGTGATTTGGGACTCGGTACGCAGTATTTT. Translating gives CATSDLGLGTQYF.

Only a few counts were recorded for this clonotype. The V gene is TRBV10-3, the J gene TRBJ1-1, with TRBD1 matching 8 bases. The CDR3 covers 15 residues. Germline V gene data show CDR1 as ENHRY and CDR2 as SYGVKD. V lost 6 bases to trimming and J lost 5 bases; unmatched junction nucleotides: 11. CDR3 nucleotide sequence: TGTGCCATCAGCCCCGTCCAGGGGGCGCGAACTGAAGCTTTCTTT. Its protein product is CAISPVQGARTEAFF.

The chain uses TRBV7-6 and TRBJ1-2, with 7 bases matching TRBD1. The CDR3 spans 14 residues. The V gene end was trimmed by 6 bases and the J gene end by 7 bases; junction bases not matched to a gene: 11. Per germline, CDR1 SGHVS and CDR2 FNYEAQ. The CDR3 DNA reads TGTGCCAGCAGACCCCCAGGGGGGGGACGTGGCTACACCTTC. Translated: CASRPPGGGRGYTF.

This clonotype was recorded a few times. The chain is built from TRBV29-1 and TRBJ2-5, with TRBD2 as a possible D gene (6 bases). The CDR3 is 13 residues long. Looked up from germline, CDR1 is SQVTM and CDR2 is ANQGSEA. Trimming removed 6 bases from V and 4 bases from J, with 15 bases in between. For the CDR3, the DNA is TGCAGCGTGGCCTATAGCGGAGGAGAGACCCAGTACTTC. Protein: CSVAYSGGETQYF.

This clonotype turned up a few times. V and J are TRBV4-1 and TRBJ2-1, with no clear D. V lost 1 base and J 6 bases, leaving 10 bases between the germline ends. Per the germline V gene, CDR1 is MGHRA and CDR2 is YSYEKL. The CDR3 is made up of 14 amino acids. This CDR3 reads CASSQVWGGNEQFF. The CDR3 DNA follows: TGCGCCAGCAGCCAAGTCTGGGGTGGCAATGAGCAGTTCTTC.

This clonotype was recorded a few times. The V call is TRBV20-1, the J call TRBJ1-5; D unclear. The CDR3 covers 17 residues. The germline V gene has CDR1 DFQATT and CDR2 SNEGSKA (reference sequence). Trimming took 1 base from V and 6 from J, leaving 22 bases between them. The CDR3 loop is CSARGSRRSSDFQPQHF. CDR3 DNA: TGCAGTGCTAGAGGCAGTCGAAGGTCAAGTGATTTTCAGCCCCAGCATTTT.

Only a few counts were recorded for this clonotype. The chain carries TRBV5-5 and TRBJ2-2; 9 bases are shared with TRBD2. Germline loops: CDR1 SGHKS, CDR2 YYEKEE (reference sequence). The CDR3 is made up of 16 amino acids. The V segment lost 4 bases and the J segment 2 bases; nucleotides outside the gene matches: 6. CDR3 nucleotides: TGTGCCAGCAGCCACCCACTAGCGGGCAACACCGGGGAGCTGTTTTTT. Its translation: CASSHPLAGNTGELFF.

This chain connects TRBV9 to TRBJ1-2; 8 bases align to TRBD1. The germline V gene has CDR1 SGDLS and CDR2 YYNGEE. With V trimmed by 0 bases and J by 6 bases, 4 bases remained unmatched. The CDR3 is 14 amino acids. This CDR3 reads CASSVGGQADGYTF. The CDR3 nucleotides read TGTGCCAGCAGCGTAGGGGGACAGGCTGATGGCTACACCTTC.

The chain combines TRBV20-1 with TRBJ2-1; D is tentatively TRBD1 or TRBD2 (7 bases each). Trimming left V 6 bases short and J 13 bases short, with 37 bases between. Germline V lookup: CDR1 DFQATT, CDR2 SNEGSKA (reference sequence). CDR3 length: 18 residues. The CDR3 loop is CSAEPIQKFDREGETQFF. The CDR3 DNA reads TGCAGTGCCGAACCCATACAGAAGTTCGACAGGGAGGGAGAGACCCAGTTCTTC.

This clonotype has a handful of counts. The CDR3 loop reads CASSVSNREETQYF. In DNA, the CDR3 is TGCGCCAGCAGTGTGTCGAACAGGGAGGAGACCCAGTACTTC. The J gene is TRBJ2-5, the V gene TRBV10-2; D is possibly TRBD1 (6 bases). The V end lost 4 bases, the J end lost 5 bases, and 14 bases lay between the germline ends. CDR1 and CDR2 (germline): WSHSY, SAAADI. This CDR3 contains 14 residues.

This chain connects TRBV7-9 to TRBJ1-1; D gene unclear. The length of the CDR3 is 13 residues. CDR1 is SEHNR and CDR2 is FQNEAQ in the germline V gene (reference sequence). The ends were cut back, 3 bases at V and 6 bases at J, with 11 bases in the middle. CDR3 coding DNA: TGTGCCAGCAGCTTCGGCGGGAGGTCTGAAGCTTTCTTT. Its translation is CASSFGGRSEAFF. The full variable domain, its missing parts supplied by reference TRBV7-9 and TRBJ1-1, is DTGVSQNPRHKITKRGQNVTFRCDPISEHNRLYWYRQTLGQGPEFLTYFQNEAQLEKSRLLSDRFSAERPKGSFSTLEIQRTEQGDSAMYLCASSFGGRSEAFFGQGTRLTVV.